Each of the 17 T cell receptor beta chains below was sequenced from the same sample in a study of T cell responses to AZD1222 COVID-19 vaccine. Generated by immunoSEQ multiplex PCR, the TCRdb table keeps only in-frame clones and is missing some. In the table there are under 120,000 clones, about 85% of which are singletons. The sequencing used peripheral blood, collected 28 days after the second AZD1222 dose. All receptors come from an adult who received the AZD1222 COVID-19 vaccine.

The CDR3 DNA reads TGTGCCAGCAGCAAAAGGATTGTTTCTGCGGACCGGGACAGAAACACTGAAGCTTTCTTT. Protein: CASSKRIVSADRDRNTEAFF. The chain uses TRBV21-1 and TRBJ1-1; the table's D call, TRBD1, was not checked against the DNA. TRBV21-1 is a pseudogene locus. CDR3 size: 20 residues.

The chain employs TRBV30 and TRBJ1-2, with D tentatively TRBD1 (5 bases). V lost 7 bases and J lost 7, with 22 bases in between. The germline gives CDR1 GTSNPN, CDR2 SVGIG (reference sequence). The CDR3 contains 14 residues. The CDR3 protein is CAYLAGDFISGYTF. The CDR3 DNA reads as TGTGCCTACTTAGCCGGGGACTTTATCTCTGGCTACACCTTC.

V is TRBV19 and J is TRBJ2-7; 13 bases are shared with TRBD2. Trimming at V came to 3 bases and at J to 7 bases, leaving 3 bases not matched to a gene. The CDR3 runs 14 residues. Germline assignment: CDR1 LNHDA and CDR2 SQIVND (reference sequence). CDR3 in amino acids: CASSMGLAGNEQYF. The CDR3 nucleotides are TGTGCCAGTAGTATGGGACTAGCGGGAAATGAGCAGTACTTC.

This chain links TRBV28 with TRBJ1-4; TRBD1 is a possible D gene (5 bases). Germline V gives CDR1 MDHEN, CDR2 SYDVKM. The CDR3 is made up of 16 amino acids. V was shortened by 5 bases and J by 8 bases, with 21 bases between the two germline ends. CDR3 DNA sequence: TGTGCCAGCAGTATTATGCAGGGTTTGTCTTGGGAAAAACTGTTTTTT. It is translated as CASSIMQGLSWEKLFF.

The chain is built from TRBV7-9 and TRBJ2-3, with 9 bases aligning to TRBD2. Germline V CDR1 and CDR2: SEHNR, FQNEAQ (reference sequence). The CDR3 extends over 14 amino acids. V was clipped by 4 bases and J by 8 bases; unmatched bases: 7. As DNA, the CDR3 is TGTGCCAGCAGCTACGGGACTAGCAAAAGTACGCAGTATTTT. Its translation is CASSYGTSKSTQYF.

The rearrangement uses TRBV3-1 (or the pseudogene TRBV3-2) and TRBJ1-4, with D perhaps matching TRBD1 (6 bases). CDR1 is LGHDT, CDR2 YNNKEL, per germline (reference sequence). This CDR3 region has 15 residues. V gave up 0 bases and J gave up 8 bases, with 13 bases separating them. CDR3 coding DNA: TGTGCCAGCAGCCAAGAATCAGGGGCCCGGGAAAAACTGTTTTTT. Its protein product is CASSQESGAREKLFF.

This clone was recorded only once. This chain connects TRBV29-1 to TRBJ1-5, with D maybe TRBD1 (6 bases). V shed 6 bases and J shed 5 bases, with 35 bases lying between them. In germline, CDR1 is SQVTM, CDR2 ANQGSEA. The CDR3 runs to 20 residues. The CDR3 DNA reads as TGCAGCGTCCCGGGACAAAGCCCGCCTTCAGCTTACCCCAAGTATCAGCCCCAGCATTTT. This sequence encodes CSVPGQSPPSAYPKYQPQHF.

The genes are TRBV7-9 and TRBJ1-2, with D uncertain. Trimming left V 6 bases short and J 6 bases short, with 11 bases between. Germline assignment: CDR1 SEHNR and CDR2 FQNEAQ (reference sequence). The CDR3 sequence is 12 residues long. CDR3 loop: CASREEADGYTF. CDR3 in DNA: TGTGCCAGCAGGGAGGAAGCCGATGGCTACACCTTC.

This clone was seen once. The V and J genes are TRBV10-3 and TRBJ2-5; D may be TRBD2 (5 bases). This CDR3 spans 16 amino acids. CDR1 ENHRY and CDR2 SYGVKD come from the germline V gene. V lost 0 bases to trimming and J lost 3 bases, with 14 bases between them. The CDR3 sequence is CAISESGKGSEETQYF. The CDR3, as DNA: TGTGCCATCAGTGAGTCCGGGAAAGGGTCGGAAGAGACCCAGTACTTC.

The sample holds one count of this clone. J is TRBJ1-1 and V is TRBV5-6; D call uncertain. Trimming stripped 0 bases from V and 1 base from J, with 10 bases between. This CDR3 is 15 amino acids long. Germline CDR1 is SGHDT and CDR2 is YYEEEE. CDR3 DNA sequence: TGTGCCAGCAGCTTGGTATCTTCCGGGAACACTGAAGCTTTCTTT. Its translation: CASSLVSSGNTEAFF.

V and J are TRBV5-1 and TRBJ1-1; TRBD1 might be the D (6 bases). Germline V gene data show CDR1 as SGHRS and CDR2 as YFSETQ. V was trimmed by 0 bases and J by 0 bases, leaving 12 bases between them. This CDR3 has 16 amino acids. The CDR3 here is CASSLDGTRMNTEAFF. CDR3 DNA: TGCGCCAGCAGCTTGGACGGGACAAGAATGAACACTGAAGCTTTCTTT.

CDR3 in DNA: TGCGCCAGCAGCCAAGATCTCCTTAATCAGCCCCAGCATTTT. Its translation is CASSQDLLNQPQHF. The chain is built from TRBV4-1 and TRBJ1-5, with D unclear. This CDR3 is 14 amino acids long. The germline gives CDR1 MGHRA, CDR2 YSYEKL. Trimming cost V 0 bases and J 4 bases, with 7 bases left between them.

This clone has just one count. This chain connects TRBV3-1 (or the pseudogene TRBV3-2) to TRBJ1-6, with unresolved D. The germline V gene has CDR1 LGHDT and CDR2 YNNKEL (reference sequence). Trimming pared 6 bases from V and 3 bases from J, leaving 12 bases between. This CDR3 has 15 residues. CDR3 amino acids: CASSRGWGYNSPLHF. The CDR3 DNA follows: TGTGCCAGCAGTCGCGGGTGGGGCTATAATTCACCCCTCCACTTT.

CDR3 nucleotides: TGTGCCAGTAGTAAGACAGGGGGCGCGTGGAACACTGAAGCTTTCTTT. Encoded protein: CASSKTGGAWNTEAFF. The chain has TRBV19 and TRBJ1-1, with 10 nucleotides matching TRBD1. J gave up 1 base and V 4 bases, and 6 bases lay outside the gene matches. Germline CDR1 and CDR2: LNHDA and SQIVND (reference sequence). The CDR3 runs 16 residues.

The chain carries TRBV14 and TRBJ2-7, with unresolved D. This CDR3 has 11 residues. The germline V gene encodes CDR1 SGHDN and CDR2 FVKESK. V lost 2 bases to trimming and J lost 1 base, with 0 bases between them. This chain's CDR3 is CASSQSYEQYF. The CDR3 DNA reads TGTGCCAGCAGCCAATCCTACGAGCAGTACTTC.

The chain joins TRBV19 to TRBJ2-4; D is possibly TRBD2 (6 bases). CDR1 and CDR2 from the germline V gene are LNHDA and SQIVND (reference sequence). The CDR3 covers 15 residues. Between the trimmed V and J ends, which lost 1 base and 2 bases, there was a span of 9 bases. CDR3 in DNA: TGTGCCAGTAGTATAGTGGGACTCCCCAAAAACATTCAGTACTTC. Residues: CASSIVGLPKNIQYF.

CDR3 bases: TGTGCCAGCAGCTTAGTTCAGGGTCGTACTCAGCCCCAGCATTTT. As protein: CASSLVQGRTQPQHF. The chain couples TRBV7-2 to TRBJ1-5, with D perhaps TRBD1 (5 bases). Trimming took off 1 base at V and 6 bases at J, with 13 bases between the two ends. This CDR3 spans 15 amino acids. From germline, CDR1 is SGHTA and CDR2 FQGNSA.